Presented here are 16 T cell receptor beta chains from one specimen sequenced in a study of blood T cell repertoires in COVID-19. The protocol was immunoSEQ multiplex PCR, while the TCRdb copy is restricted to in-frame clones and leaves out a portion. This sample has 52,000 or so clones, with 70% to 90% found just once. Sequencing used peripheral blood. These receptors came from a human donor in a cohort sampled during active COVID-19.

V and J are TRBV5-1 and TRBJ2-7; 16 positions match TRBD2. With 6 bases clipped from V and 4 bases from J, the junction kept 4 bases outside the gene matches. CDR1 is SGHRS and CDR2 is YFSETQ in the germline V gene. The CDR3 contains 15 residues. The CDR3 coding sequence is TGCGCCAGCAACCCGGGACTAGCGGGAGGGTACGAGCAGTACTTC. Its translation: CASNPGLAGGYEQYF.

This chain connects TRBV12-3 or TRBV12-4 to TRBJ1-1, with TRBD1 matching over 7 bases. There are 13 residues in the CDR3. Losses at the gene ends were 6 bases for V and 1 base for J; bases not matched to a gene: 2. Here the CDR3 reads CASRGTANTEAFF. The CDR3 region has the DNA TGTGCCAGCAGGGGGACAGCGAACACTGAAGCTTTCTTT.

The chain combines TRBV19 with TRBJ1-6, with 8 bases identical to TRBD1. In germline, CDR1 is LNHDA, CDR2 SQIVND (reference sequence). CDR3 size: 15 residues. J lost 7 bases, V lost 3 bases, and 5 bases had no gene match. The CDR3 nucleotides are TGTGCCAGTAGTATGGCAGGGGGCGGGAATTCACCCCTCCACTTT. Its protein is CASSMAGGGNSPLHF.

The gene calls are TRBV9 and TRBJ1-1; TRBD1 agrees at 9 bases. This CDR3 has 14 amino acids. CDR1 SGDLS and CDR2 YYNGEE come from the germline V gene. The V segment lost 0 bases and the J segment 11 bases; nucleotides outside the gene matches: 8. In nucleotides, the CDR3 is TGTGCCAGCAGCGTAGATCCCCAACAGGGGGCGGCTTTCTTT. Translating it yields CASSVDPQQGAAFF.

V usage is TRBV5-6 and J usage is TRBJ2-1, with TRBD2 identical over 7 bases. V shed 2 bases, J shed 8 bases, and the junction held 10 bases outside the gene matches. The germline V gene has CDR1 SGHDT and CDR2 YYEEEE. The CDR3 runs to 15 residues. The CDR3 DNA is TGTGCCAGCAGCTTATGGGTAATGCGGGAGTATGAGCAGTTCTTC. As protein: CASSLWVMREYEQFF. Full variable domain (remainder filled in from reference TRBV5-6 and TRBJ2-1): DAGVTQSPTHLIKTRGQQVTLRCSPKSGHDTVSWYQQALGQGPQFIFQYYEEEERQRGNFPDRFSGHQFPNYSSELNVNALLLGDSALYLCASSLWVMREYEQFFGPGTRLTVL.

The rearrangement joins TRBV29-1 to TRBJ1-2; 7 bases fit TRBD1. The CDR3 has 12 amino acids. The germline V gene encodes CDR1 SQVTM and CDR2 ANQGSEA. The junction had 7 bases not matched to a gene; V was cut back by 7 bases and J by 5 bases. This chain's CDR3 is CSDLTGLYGYTF. DNA of the CDR3: TGCAGCGACCTGACAGGGTTGTATGGCTACACCTTC.

The genes are TRBV18 and TRBJ1-1, with D perhaps matching TRBD1 (6 bases). Germline V gene data show CDR1 as KGHSH and CDR2 as LQKENI. The CDR3 consists of 14 residues. Trimming removed 2 bases at V and 1 base at J, with 8 bases between. CDR3 DNA sequence: TGTGCCAGCTCACCAGGACAGAAGAACACTGAAGCTTTCTTT. This encodes CASSPGQKNTEAFF.

The chain is built from TRBV3-1 (or the pseudogene TRBV3-2) and TRBJ2-1; 7 bases line up with TRBD1. Germline values: CDR1 LGHDT, CDR2 YNNKEL (reference sequence). The CDR3 runs 15 residues. The J segment lost 10 bases and the V segment lost 4 bases, leaving 13 bases of the junction unmatched. The CDR3, as DNA: TGTGCCAGCAGCCTAGAGACAGGGTCTGTTGTGGAGCAGTTCTTC. This sequence encodes CASSLETGSVVEQFF.

V gene TRBV30 combines with J gene TRBJ1-3, with D possibly TRBD1 on 5 matching bases. From germline, CDR1 is GTSNPN and CDR2 SVGIG (reference sequence). The CDR3 spans 18 residues. Deletions cut 8 bases from V and 4 bases from J, with 30 bases between. In nucleotides, the CDR3 is TGTGCCGGCTCCCGGAGACTCAGGGTGTGGGGGGGAGGAAACACCATATATTTT. This gives the protein CAGSRRLRVWGGGNTIYF.

The rearrangement links TRBV10-2 to TRBJ1-5; weak D call: TRBD1 (6 bases). With 1 base removed from V and 3 bases from J, the gap between germline ends came to 13 bases. The CDR3 is made up of 16 amino acids. Germline CDR1 reads WSHSY; CDR2 reads SAAADI. The CDR3 DNA reads TGCGCCAGCAGTGAGTGGGGTGGACAGAACAATCAGCCCCAGCATTTT. Encoded protein: CASSEWGGQNNQPQHF.

This chain connects TRBV7-9 to TRBJ1-4; weak D call: TRBD1 (5 bases). The germline gives CDR1 SEHNR, CDR2 FQNEAQ (reference sequence). Trimming removed 1 base at V and 8 bases at J, with 11 bases between. This CDR3 comprises 14 residues. Written as DNA, the CDR3 is TGTGCCAGCAGCTTAGGCCTCCAGGGAGAAAAACTGTTTTTT. It codes for CASSLGLQGEKLFF.

This clone has more than one count but fewer than ten. The V call is TRBV11-1, the J call TRBJ2-2; D ambiguous. Germline V gives CDR1 SGHAT, CDR2 FQDESV (reference sequence). V gave up 2 bases and J gave up 10 bases, with 11 bases separating them. The CDR3 runs to 13 residues. The CDR3 DNA reads as TGTGCCAGCAGCTTACGATTTGAGGAGGAGCTGTTTTTT. It encodes CASSLRFEEELFF.

The CDR3: CASSPPGYRAYEQYF. Written as DNA, the CDR3 is TGTGCCAGCAGTCCACCGGGTTATCGAGCCTACGAGCAGTACTTC. V and J are TRBV27 and TRBJ2-7; D is unclear. Germline V gene lookup returns CDR1 MNHEY and CDR2 SMNVEV (reference sequence). Trimming cost V 5 bases and J 2 bases, with 16 bases left between them. The CDR3 loop spans 15 amino acids.

For this clone: This could be a read error, since a much larger clone is one nucleotide away. Other DNA sequences of this sample code for an identical CDR3. This rearrangement joins TRBV20-1 to TRBJ2-7, with D possibly TRBD2 on 5 matching bases. The germline V gene has CDR1 DFQATT and CDR2 SNEGSKA (reference sequence). The CDR3 has 11 amino acids. Between the trimmed V and J ends, which lost 2 bases and 7 bases, there was a span of 9 bases. CDR3 amino acids: CSARSGFEQYF. The CDR3 coding sequence is TGCAGTGCTAGATCGGGGTTTGAGCAGTACTTC.

The genes are TRBV6-2 or TRBV6-3 and TRBJ1-6; maybe TRBD1 (5 bases). With 2 bases removed from V and 7 bases from J, the gap between germline ends came to 15 bases. Germline values: CDR1 MNHEY, CDR2 SVGEGT. The CDR3 spans 16 residues. The CDR3 is CASSYPGGGINSPLHF. For the CDR3, the DNA is TGTGCCAGCAGTTACCCCGGGGGAGGAATAAATTCACCCCTCCACTTT.

The rearrangement joins TRBV10-3 to TRBJ2-1; the D is unclear. V was trimmed by 7 bases and J by 4 bases, leaving 14 bases between them. Germline lookup yields CDR1 ENHRY and CDR2 SYGVKD. The CDR3 spans 14 residues. The CDR3 DNA sequence: TGTGCCATCAACTATTCAGACGTTTACAATGAGCAGTTCTTC. As protein: CAINYSDVYNEQFF.